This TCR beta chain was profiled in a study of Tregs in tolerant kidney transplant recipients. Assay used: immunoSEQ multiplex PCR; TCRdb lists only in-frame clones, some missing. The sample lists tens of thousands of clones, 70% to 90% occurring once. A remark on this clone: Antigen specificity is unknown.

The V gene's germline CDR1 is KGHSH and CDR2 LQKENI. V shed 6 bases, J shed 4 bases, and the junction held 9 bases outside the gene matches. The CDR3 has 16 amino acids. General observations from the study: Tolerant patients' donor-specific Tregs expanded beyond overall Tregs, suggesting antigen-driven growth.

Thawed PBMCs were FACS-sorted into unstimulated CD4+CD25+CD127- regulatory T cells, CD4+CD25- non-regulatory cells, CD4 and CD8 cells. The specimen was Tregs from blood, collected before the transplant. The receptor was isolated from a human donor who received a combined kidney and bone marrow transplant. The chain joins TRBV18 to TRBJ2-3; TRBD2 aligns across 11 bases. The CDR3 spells CASSPGLAAPPDTQYF. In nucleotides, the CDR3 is TGTGCCAGCTCGCCGGGACTAGCGGCCCCGCCAGATACGCAGTATTTT.